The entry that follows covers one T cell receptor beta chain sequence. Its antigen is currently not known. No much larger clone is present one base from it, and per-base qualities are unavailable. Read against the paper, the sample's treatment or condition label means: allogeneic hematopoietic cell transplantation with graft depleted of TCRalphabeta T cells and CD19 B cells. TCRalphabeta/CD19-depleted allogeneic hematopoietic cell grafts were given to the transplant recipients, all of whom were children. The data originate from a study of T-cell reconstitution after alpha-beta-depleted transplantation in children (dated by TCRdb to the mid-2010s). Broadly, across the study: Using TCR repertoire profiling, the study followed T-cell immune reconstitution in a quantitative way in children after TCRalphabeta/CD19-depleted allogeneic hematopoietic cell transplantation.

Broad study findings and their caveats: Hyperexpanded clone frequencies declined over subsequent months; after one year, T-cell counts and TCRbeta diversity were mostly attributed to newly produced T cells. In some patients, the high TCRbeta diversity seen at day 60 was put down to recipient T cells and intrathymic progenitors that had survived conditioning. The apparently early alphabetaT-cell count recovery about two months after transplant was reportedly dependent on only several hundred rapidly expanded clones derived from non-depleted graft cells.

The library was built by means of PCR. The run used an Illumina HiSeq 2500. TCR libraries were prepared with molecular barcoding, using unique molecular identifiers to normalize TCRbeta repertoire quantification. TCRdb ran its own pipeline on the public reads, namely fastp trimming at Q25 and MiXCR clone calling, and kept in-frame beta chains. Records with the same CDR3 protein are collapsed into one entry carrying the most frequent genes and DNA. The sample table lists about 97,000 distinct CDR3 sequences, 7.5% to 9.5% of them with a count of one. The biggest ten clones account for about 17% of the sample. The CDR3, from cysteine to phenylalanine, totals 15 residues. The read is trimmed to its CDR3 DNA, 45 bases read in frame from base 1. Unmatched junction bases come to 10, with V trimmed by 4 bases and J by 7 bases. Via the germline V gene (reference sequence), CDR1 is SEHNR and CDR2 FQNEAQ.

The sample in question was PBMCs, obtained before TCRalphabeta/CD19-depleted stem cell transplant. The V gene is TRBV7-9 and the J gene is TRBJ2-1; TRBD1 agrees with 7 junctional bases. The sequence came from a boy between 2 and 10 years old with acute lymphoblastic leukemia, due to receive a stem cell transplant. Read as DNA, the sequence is TGTGCCAGCAGCTCAGACAGGGAACCCGATAATGAGCAGTTCTTC. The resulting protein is CASSSDREPDNEQFF.